What follows are 8 T cell receptor beta chains derived from one specimen sequenced in a study of T cell responses to AZD1222 COVID-19 vaccine. Generated by immunoSEQ multiplex PCR, the TCRdb table keeps only in-frame clones and is missing some. Among 150,000 to 200,000 clones listed, 80% to 90% were seen once. The sample in question was peripheral blood, obtained on day 0 of AZD1222 vaccination. These receptors came from an adult in good health.

With regard to this clone: The same CDR3 arises from other DNA sequences in this sample as well. V usage is TRBV3-1 (or the pseudogene TRBV3-2) and J usage is TRBJ2-6; no reliable D call. Germline values: CDR1 LGHDT, CDR2 YNNKEL (reference sequence). This CDR3 has 14 amino acids. Trimming stripped 1 base from V and 0 bases from J, with 1 base between. CDR3 loop: CASSQVSGANVLTF. For the CDR3, the DNA is TGTGCCAGCAGCCAAGTCTCTGGGGCCAACGTCCTGACTTTC.

V usage is TRBV6-5 and J usage is TRBJ1-4, with 11 positions matching TRBD1. Germline V gives CDR1 MNHEY, CDR2 SVGAGI. The V segment lost 2 bases and the J segment 6 bases; nucleotides outside the gene matches: 2. This CDR3 comprises 15 residues. CDR3 amino acids: CASSYGDRGYEKLFF. In DNA, the CDR3 is TGTGCCAGCAGTTACGGGGACAGGGGGTATGAAAAACTGTTTTTT.

This clone has only one observation. This chain connects TRBV4-2 to TRBJ1-4; no clear D. V dropped 2 bases and J dropped 4 bases, with 14 bases sitting between them. The CDR3 totals 16 residues. Germline V CDR1 and CDR2: LGHNA, YNFKEQ. In DNA form, the CDR3 reads TGTGCCAGCAGCCAACTTGGTCTTTCTGATAATGAAAAACTGTTTTTT. This encodes CASSQLGLSDNEKLFF.

The V gene is TRBV9, the J gene TRBJ2-7; 14 positions agree with TRBD2. The ends lost 4 bases at V and 7 bases at J; junction bases unmatched: 7. The CDR3 loop spans 15 amino acids. The V gene's germline CDR1 is SGDLS and CDR2 YYNGEE. The CDR3 sequence is CASSSRLAGGNEQYF. The DNA of the CDR3 is TGTGCCAGCAGCTCGAGACTAGCGGGGGGGAATGAGCAGTACTTC. Filled out from reference TRBV9 and TRBJ2-7, the complete variable domain reads DSGVTQTPKHLITATGQRVTLRCSPRSGDLSVYWYQQSLDQGLQFLIQYYNGEERAKGNILERFSAQQFPDLHSELNLSSLELGDSALYFCASSSRLAGGNEQYFGPGTRLTVT.

This chain joins TRBV6-2 or TRBV6-3 and TRBJ1-5; D uncertain. The V end lost 2 bases, the J end lost 0 bases, and 8 bases lay between the germline ends. Germline V gene data show CDR1 as MNHEY and CDR2 as SVGEGT. CDR3 length: 15 residues. CDR3 in DNA: TGTGCCAGCAGTTACGGGCGCAATAGCAATCAGCCCCAGCATTTT. The encoded protein is CASSYGRNSNQPQHF.

The J gene is TRBJ2-1, the V gene TRBV7-8; 9 bases are shared with TRBD2. The length of the CDR3 is 18 residues. CDR1 is SGHVS and CDR2 is FQNEAQ in the germline V gene. With V trimmed by 4 bases and J by 8 bases, 18 bases remained unmatched. The DNA of the CDR3 is TGTGCCAGCAGCTCCACACCATCAGCCGGGACTAGCATCTATGAGCAGTTCTTC. This codes for CASSSTPSAGTSIYEQFF. The whole variable domain, filled in from reference TRBV7-8 and TRBJ2-1, reads GAGVSQSPRYKVAKRGQDVALRCDPISGHVSLFWYQQALGQGPEFLTYFQNEAQLDKSGLPSDRFFAERPEGSVSTLKIQRTQQEDSAVYLCASSSTPSAGTSIYEQFFGPGTRLTVL.

This chain uses TRBV7-2 with TRBJ2-6; D unresolved. Trimming cost V 6 bases and J 2 bases, with 5 bases left between them. Per the germline V gene, CDR1 is SGHTA and CDR2 is FQGNSA. The CDR3 loop spans 13 amino acids. CDR3 sequence: CASRITGANVLTF. CDR3 nucleotides: TGTGCCAGCAGAATAACTGGGGCCAACGTCCTGACTTTC.

This chain uses TRBV13 with TRBJ1-1; D remains unclear. From germline, CDR1 is PRHDT and CDR2 FYEKMQ (reference sequence). The CDR3 loop spans 15 amino acids. Trimming left V 2 bases short and J 0 bases short, with 10 bases between. CDR3 in DNA: TGTGCCAGCAGCTTATCCTCCACTATGAACACTGAAGCTTTCTTT. The encoded protein is CASSLSSTMNTEAFF.